This T cell receptor (beta chain) was retrieved from a study of early T cells in non-severe SARS-CoV-2 infection. Across the study: It was bulk RNA from unsorted whole blood that was sequenced, and the chains were unpaired.

Findings and caveats of the study: Private and CD4 specificities were missed by VDJdb matching, skewed to anti-spike CD8.

Unique molecular identifiers were added to individual cDNA molecules. TCRdb called the 5' RACE reads again in MiXCR, with one record for every CDR3 protein. Of fewer than 80,000 distinct CDR3 sequences in the sample, roughly 9.5% were seen once. The J segment lost 6 bases and the V segment lost 7 bases, leaving 6 bases of the junction unmatched. The germline V gene has CDR1 LNHDA and CDR2 SQIVND (reference sequence). The CDR3 contains 13 residues. This clonotype has a count of ten or more. Antigen: not known. Sequences were obtained from whole blood. This receptor was obtained from an adult who was a healthcare worker with PCR-confirmed SARS-CoV-2 infection or an uninfected control (not recorded which). V gene TRBV19 combines with J gene TRBJ1-2; TRBD1 agrees at 9 bases. CDR3 in DNA: TGTGCCAGTACCAACCGGGACAGGGATGGCTACACCTTC. Residues: CASTNRDRDGYTF.